A selection of T cell receptor beta chains follows, all from one sample in a study of cytomegalovirus exposure and HLA in healthy donors. Repertoires were generated with immunoSEQ multiplex PCR, while TCRdb's copy carries only in-frame clones and drops some. The listing records tens of thousands of clones. The source material was PBMCs. Source of these receptors: a woman between 50 and 59 years old in good health and CMV-seropositive. Each CDR3 is given with its conserved first and last residue. A D gene is named only where the DNA matches it firmly. Expanded clones are given a class, and other clones once, few, many or no size at all.

D gene	V gene	J gene	clone size	CDR3 DNA	CDR3 protein
TRBD2	TRBV5-1	TRBJ2-2	.	TGCGCCAGCAGCCCACGACTAGCTTCCGGGGAGCTGTTTTTT	CASSPRLASGELFF
TRBD1	TRBV10-3	TRBJ1-1	.	TGTGCCATCAGTGAAAGACAGGGGAACACTGAAGCTTTCTTT	CAISERQGNTEAFF
.	TRBV14	TRBJ2-1	.	TGTGCCAGCAGCCAAGTTAGATACGATGAGCAGTTCTTC	CASSQVRYDEQFF
TRBD1	TRBV7-9	TRBJ2-5	.	TGTGCCAGCAGCTTAGGGACAGGGGACCAAGAGACCCAGTACTTC	CASSLGTGDQETQYF
TRBD2	TRBV27	TRBJ2-1	.	TGTGCCAGCAGCGGACTAGCGGGAGTTCGGCAGTTCTTC	CASSGLAGVRQFF
.	TRBV18	TRBJ2-5	.	TGTGCCAGCTCACCGGCAGAGACCCAGTACTTC	CASSPAETQYF
TRBD2	TRBV9	TRBJ2-7	.	TGTGTCAGCAGCGTAAATAGCGGGTCCTACGAGCAGTACTTC	CVSSVNSGSYEQYF
.	TRBV5-1	TRBJ2-2	.	TGCGCCAGCAGCTTGGGGACAGCGTCCACCGGGGAGCTGTTTTTT	CASSLGTASTGELFF
TRBD1	TRBV7-9	TRBJ2-7	.	TGTGCCAGCAGCTCCTCAGGCGGAGAGACAGGGGGCTTCGAGCAGTACTTC	CASSSSGGETGGFEQYF
.	TRBV28	TRBJ1-3	.	TGTGCCAGTGAGGGTGCGGGCCACACCATATATTTT	CASEGAGHTIYF
TRBD1	TRBV10-2	TRBJ2-3	.	TGCGCCAGCAGTTTCACAGGGGGATCCCCCCAAGATACGCAGTATTTT	CASSFTGGSPQDTQYF
TRBD1	TRBV7-8	TRBJ2-7	.	TGTGCCAGCAGCCCTTGGACAGGGACCTACGAGCAGTACTTC	CASSPWTGTYEQYF
TRBD1	TRBV10-3	TRBJ1-1	.	TGTGCCATCAGTGGCCGGGACAGTGAAGCTTTCTTT	CAISGRDSEAFF
.	TRBV11-1	TRBJ1-6	.	TGTGCCAGCAGCTTTAACTATAATTCACCCCTCCACTTT	CASSFNYNSPLHF
.	TRBV7-9	TRBJ2-3	.	TGTGCCAGCAGCGTAGAGGTGGGGGCCCTCCGGACAGATACGCAGTATTTT	CASSVEVGALRTDTQYF
TRBD1	TRBV5-1	TRBJ2-5	.	TGCGCCAGCAGCTCCGGGACAGAGGGAGAGACCCAGTACTTC	CASSSGTEGETQYF
.	TRBV2	TRBJ1-1	.	TGTGCCAGCAGTGACAGTTTGAACACTGAAGCTTTCTTT	CASSDSLNTEAFF
TRBD2	TRBV5-1	TRBJ2-3	.	TGCGCCAGCAGCCCATGGACTAGCGGGGGGGCCCGAGATACGCAGTATTTT	CASSPWTSGGARDTQYF
.	TRBV28	TRBJ2-3	.	TGTGCCATCGACCCTGGCGGCCGCGGCACAGATACGCAGTATTTT	CAIDPGGRGTDTQYF
.	TRBV28	TRBJ2-3	.	TGTGCCAGCAGTTCCTCAGGGGGGACTAGCACAGATACGCAGTATTTT	CASSSSGGTSTDTQYF
.	TRBV6-5	TRBJ1-2	.	TGTGCCAGCTTGGGCCCGAACTATGGCTACACCTTC	CASLGPNYGYTF
TRBD2	TRBV6-1	TRBJ2-2	.	TGTGCCAGCAGTGACCGGGACTATTCCCGGGAGCTGTTTTTT	CASSDRDYSRELFF
.	TRBV7-3	TRBJ1-1	.	TGTGCCAGCAGCTTTGGAGGGAACACTGAAGCTTTCTTT	CASSFGGNTEAFF
.	TRBV5-4	TRBJ2-2	.	TGTGCCAGCAGCTTGGGTAGCGGCCCTACCGGGGAGCTGTTTTTT	CASSLGSGPTGELFF
.	TRBV5-4	TRBJ2-7	.	TGTGCCAGCAGCTCCGGGACTCCACCCGTAGAGCAGTACTTC	CASSSGTPPVEQYF
.	TRBV7-2	TRBJ2-3	.	TGTGCCAGCAGCTTACCTAGGGGTAACACAGATACGCAGTATTTT	CASSLPRGNTDTQYF
.	TRBV19	TRBJ2-7	.	TGTGCCAGTAGTACAGTCCCCTACGAGCAGTACTTC	CASSTVPYEQYF
.	TRBV2	TRBJ1-5	.	TGTGCCAGCAGTGAGGCTGTGAATCAGCCCCAGCATTTT	CASSEAVNQPQHF
.	TRBV11-2	TRBJ2-7	.	TGTGCCAGCAGCTTAGGAGTGGTCGTCTACGAGCAGTACTTC	CASSLGVVVYEQYF
TRBD1	TRBV28	TRBJ1-5	.	TGTGCCAGCTTTGACAGGGGAACGAGCAATCAGCCCCAGCATTTT	CASFDRGTSNQPQHF
.	TRBV29-1	TRBJ2-7	.	TGCAGCGTTGAACCACCCCAGGGGCCCAGCGGGCAGTACTTC	CSVEPPQGPSGQYF
.	TRBV11-3	TRBJ2-2	.	TGTGCCAGCAGCTGGCGGTCGAACACCGGGGAGCTGTTTTTT	CASSWRSNTGELFF
TRBD1	TRBV4-2	TRBJ2-7	.	TGTGCCAGCAGCCCCTCCTTCCTGACAGGGTCAACCTACGAGCAGTACTTC	CASSPSFLTGSTYEQYF
TRBD1	TRBV7-9	TRBJ1-6	large	TGTGCCAGCAGCCCACAGGGGGCCTGGAATTCACCCCTCCACTTT	CASSPQGAWNSPLHF
.	TRBV6-6	TRBJ1-5	.	TGTGCCAGCTGGGACATACGAGGGAATCAGCCCCAGCATTTT	CASWDIRGNQPQHF
TRBD2	TRBV7-7	TRBJ2-5	.	TGTGCCATAGGATCCCGTCGAGCGGGAGTAGAGACCCAGTACTTC	CAIGSRRAGVETQYF
TRBD2	TRBV19	TRBJ2-7	.	TGTGCCAGTAGTGGGCGGACTAGCGGGAGATCCTACGAGCAGTACTTC	CASSGRTSGRSYEQYF
.	TRBV7-2	TRBJ2-2	.	TGTGCCAGCAGCTTAGTCAAAAACACCGGGGAGCTGTTTTTT	CASSLVKNTGELFF
TRBD1	TRBV19	TRBJ1-5	.	TGTGCCAGTAGTATGTTTGCAGGGGGACAGCCCCAGCATTTT	CASSMFAGGQPQHF
TRBD1	TRBV10-3	TRBJ2-7	.	TGTGCCATCAGGGCCACTACAGGGGACGAGCAGTACTTC	CAIRATTGDEQYF
.	TRBV19	TRBJ1-5	.	TGTGCCAGTAGTATAGAGTCCCTCCCACAGTACGGTTTGTCCCAGCATTTT	CASSIESLPQYGLSQHF
TRBD2	TRBV4-2	TRBJ2-1	.	TGTGCCAGCAGCCAAGATATTAGACTAGCCCATGAGCAGTTCTTC	CASSQDIRLAHEQFF
TRBD2	TRBV19	TRBJ2-3	.	TGTGCCAGTAGTGCCCTTCTAGCGGGAGAAGCAGATACGCAGTATTTT	CASSALLAGEADTQYF
.	TRBV28	TRBJ1-1	.	TGTGCCAGCAGTCCTCCCACCCGGGGCACTGAAGCTTTCTTT	CASSPPTRGTEAFF
.	TRBV5-5	TRBJ1-6	.	TGTGCCAGCAGCTTGGGGACAGCTAATTCACCCCTCCACTTT	CASSLGTANSPLHF
TRBD1	TRBV4-1	TRBJ2-3	.	TGCGCCAGCAGCCAACAGGACAGGAACACAGATACGCAGTATTTT	CASSQQDRNTDTQYF
TRBD1	TRBV5-1	TRBJ1-1	.	TGCGCCAGCAGTTTTGTCATGGGACAGGGGGGGAACACTGAAGCTTTCTTT	CASSFVMGQGGNTEAFF